Listed below are T cell receptor beta chains from one sample, sequenced in a study of T-cell memory formation after mild COVID-19. Via MiXCR, TCRdb re-called the 5' RACE reads, giving one row per CDR3 protein. The profile covers some 600,000 distinct CDR3 sequences, with approximately 15% appearing a single time and approximately 8.1% taken by the ten largest. Sequenced: PBMCs or a T cell subset sorted from them (not recorded which). These receptors were obtained from an adult woman who had mild COVID-19 (a few samples of this study predate the infection). Cell type and time point are not known. Both conserved end residues are trimmed from each CDR3. Fields, in order: V gene, J gene, CDR3 protein.

v_call: TRBV20-1
j_call: TRBJ1-5
cdr3_aa: SAPDRDWRNQPQH

v_call: TRBV4-1
j_call: TRBJ2-7
cdr3_aa: ASSQYLGSYEQY

v_call: TRBV12-3/TRBV12-4
j_call: TRBJ2-5
cdr3_aa: ASSRLASPETQY

v_call: TRBV5-5
j_call: TRBJ2-2
cdr3_aa: ASSSLSGGAGELF

v_call: TRBV27
j_call: TRBJ1-5
cdr3_aa: ASSLSTGGAGQPQH

v_call: TRBV20-1
j_call: TRBJ2-7
cdr3_aa: SARDRTDYEQY

v_call: TRBV6-6
j_call: TRBJ1-2
cdr3_aa: ASSYSRTDNYGYT

v_call: TRBV10-3
j_call: TRBJ2-3
cdr3_aa: AISEPGTGSTDTQY

v_call: TRBV5-6
j_call: TRBJ2-3
cdr3_aa: ASSPSPGTDTDTQY

v_call: TRBV7-7
j_call: TRBJ2-7
cdr3_aa: ASSFGEGTYEQY

v_call: TRBV29-1
j_call: TRBJ2-1
cdr3_aa: SVGPRDRGNEQF

v_call: TRBV4-1
j_call: TRBJ2-7
cdr3_aa: ASSQTGTTDEQY

v_call: TRBV27
j_call: TRBJ2-7
cdr3_aa: ASRGRTSGAYEQY

v_call: TRBV20-1
j_call: TRBJ2-5
cdr3_aa: SARDPSGGETQY

v_call: TRBV4-1
j_call: TRBJ1-1
cdr3_aa: ASSAHGDTEAF

v_call: TRBV6-1
j_call: TRBJ1-1
cdr3_aa: ASNTFHRGTEAF

v_call: TRBV9
j_call: TRBJ2-5
cdr3_aa: ASSVTAGDETQY

v_call: TRBV5-6
j_call: TRBJ2-5
cdr3_aa: ASTMQVGETQY

v_call: TRBV14
j_call: TRBJ1-3
cdr3_aa: ASSHWDSRNTIY

v_call: TRBV7-9
j_call: TRBJ2-3
cdr3_aa: ASSPRGAFTDTQY

v_call: TRBV12-3/TRBV12-4
j_call: TRBJ1-5
cdr3_aa: ASSPWGQSFLPQH

v_call: TRBV29-1
j_call: TRBJ1-2
cdr3_aa: SVEETPNYGYT

v_call: TRBV7-9
j_call: TRBJ2-2
cdr3_aa: ASSLATGTSGTGELF

v_call: TRBV6-5
j_call: TRBJ2-2
cdr3_aa: ASISGQGRTGELF

v_call: TRBV7-7
j_call: TRBJ2-5
cdr3_aa: ASSLTRQSWEEQTQY

v_call: TRBV24-1
j_call: TRBJ2-1
cdr3_aa: ATGPYNEQF

v_call: TRBV12-3/TRBV12-4
j_call: TRBJ2-7
cdr3_aa: ASSPTGSVEQY

v_call: TRBV6-7
j_call: TRBJ2-2
cdr3_aa: ASSSRTASEDTGELF

v_call: TRBV24-1
j_call: TRBJ1-3
cdr3_aa: ATSPPTKLTGASGNTIY

v_call: TRBV14
j_call: TRBJ2-1
cdr3_aa: ASSGTSGREQF